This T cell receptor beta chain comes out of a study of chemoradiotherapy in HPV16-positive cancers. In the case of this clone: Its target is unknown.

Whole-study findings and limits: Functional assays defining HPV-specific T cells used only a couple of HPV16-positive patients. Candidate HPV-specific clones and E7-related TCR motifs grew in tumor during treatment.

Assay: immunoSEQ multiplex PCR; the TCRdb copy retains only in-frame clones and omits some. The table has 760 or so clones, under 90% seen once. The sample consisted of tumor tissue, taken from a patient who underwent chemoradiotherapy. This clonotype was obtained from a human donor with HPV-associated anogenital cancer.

The CDR3 DNA is TGTGCCAGCAGGGAGAACACCGGGGAGCTGTTTTTT. It encodes CASRENTGELFF. The chain uses TRBV2 and TRBJ2-2, with D unresolved. The CDR3 is 12 residues long. Germline CDR1 SNHLY, CDR2 FYNNEI. Trimming took 6 bases from V and 1 from J, leaving 3 bases between them.